A single T cell receptor beta chain is shown here with its context. The antigen remains unidentified. This record comes from a study of cytomegalovirus exposure and HLA in healthy donors. Study results and caveats: In vitro confirmation showed three CMV-associated chains to be CMV antigen specific. High sensitivity and specificity were reportedly achieved when the classifier diagnosed cytomegalovirus status. The study flagged around 150 TCR beta chains as cytomegalovirus-associated.

Primers included in the PCR were 60 Vbeta and 13 Jbeta primers. Only in-frame clones appear in the TCRdb table, and some are missing; sequencing was by immunoSEQ multiplex PCR. The sample consists of 160,000 or so clones, over 75% of them appearing once. At collection, donors were nominally healthy, but unrecorded immune exposures were probable. The length of the CDR3 is 16 residues. The sequencing input was PBMCs. The chain carries TRBV21-1 and TRBJ1-3. TRBV21-1 is a recognized pseudogene. This TCR derives from a woman aged 45-65 years in good health and CMV-seronegative. CDR3 sequence (DNA): TGTGCCAGCAGCCACCCACCGGGATACTCTGGAAACACCATATATTTT. Protein product: CASSHPPGYSGNTIYF.